This T cell receptor (beta chain) emerged from a study of radiotherapy plus CTLA-4 blockade in lung cancer. Across the study: Of all patients, approximately 17% responded objectively and 25% to 35% showed disease control. Study observations and caveats: Researchers report tumor-derived TCR clones expanding in blood after radiotherapy plus ipilimumab. Reports state that early shifts in blood T cell clones, with interferon-beta, best predicted response.

In the case of this clone: The antigen remains unidentified.

Chemo-refractory metastatic non-small-cell lung cancer patients were treated with focal radiation plus CTLA-4 blockade with ipilimumab. Germline CDR1 and CDR2: SGHVS and FQNEAQ. The CDR3 runs 17 residues. V was clipped by 4 bases and J by 5 bases; unmatched bases: 9. TCRdb keeps only in-frame clones here, not all; method: immunoSEQ multiplex PCR. The table records 90,000 to 100,000 clones, about four fifths of them present only once. The J gene is TRBJ2-2, the V gene TRBV7-8, with TRBD2 matching over 11 bases. The sequenced sample was peripheral blood, obtained from a patient treated with radiotherapy plus ipilimumab. This TCR was recovered from a human donor with non-small cell lung cancer that progressed on radiotherapy plus ipilimumab. The CDR3 here is CASSSPSGRIATGELFF. The DNA of the CDR3 is TGTGCCAGCAGCTCGCCTAGCGGGAGGATTGCTACCGGGGAGCTGTTTTTT. The whole variable domain, filled in from reference TRBV7-8 and TRBJ2-2, reads GAGVSQSPRYKVAKRGQDVALRCDPISGHVSLFWYQQALGQGPEFLTYFQNEAQLDKSGLPSDRFFAERPEGSVSTLKIQRTQQEDSAVYLCASSSPSGRIATGELFFGEGSRLTVL.